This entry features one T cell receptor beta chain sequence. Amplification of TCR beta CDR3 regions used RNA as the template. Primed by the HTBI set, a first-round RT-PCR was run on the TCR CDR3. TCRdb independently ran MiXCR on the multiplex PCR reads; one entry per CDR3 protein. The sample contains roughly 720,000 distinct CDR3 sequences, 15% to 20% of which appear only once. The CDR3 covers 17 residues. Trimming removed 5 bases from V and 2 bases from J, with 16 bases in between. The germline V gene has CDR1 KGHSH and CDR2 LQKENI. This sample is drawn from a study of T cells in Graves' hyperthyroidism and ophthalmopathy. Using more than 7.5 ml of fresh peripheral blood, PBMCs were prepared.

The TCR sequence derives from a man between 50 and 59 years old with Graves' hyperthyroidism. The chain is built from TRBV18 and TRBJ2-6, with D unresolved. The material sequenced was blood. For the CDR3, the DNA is TGTGCCAGCTCAGGTCAGAAAGGAATTCCTGGGGCCAACGTCCTGACTTTC. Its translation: CASSGQKGIPGANVLTF.